These 18 T cell receptor beta chains originate from one sample sequenced in a study of T cell responses to AZD1222 COVID-19 vaccine. Some clones are missing from TCRdb's copy, which holds only in-frame ones; the method was immunoSEQ multiplex PCR. The table includes 67,000 or so clones, 84% detected once. This sample comprised peripheral blood, obtained on day 0 of AZD1222 vaccination. The receptors were sampled from an adult in good health.

The chain links TRBV7-3 to TRBJ1-1; TRBD1 matches at 9 bases. There are 13 residues in the CDR3. CDR1 and CDR2 from the germline V gene are SGHTA and FQGTGA. V gave up 9 bases and J gave up 3 bases; unmatched junction bases: 5. The CDR3 region is CASRRQGDTEAFF. CDR3 DNA sequence: TGTGCCAGTCGGAGACAGGGGGACACTGAAGCTTTCTTT. Together with reference TRBV7-3 and TRBJ1-1, the CDR3 gives the full variable domain: GAGVSQTPSNKVTEKGKYVELRCDPISGHTALYWYRQSLGQGPEFLIYFQGTGAADDSGLPNDRFFAVRPEGSVSTLKIQRTERGDSAVYLCASRRQGDTEAFFGQGTRLTVV.

The chain recombines TRBV6-5 with TRBJ1-5; 12 bases map to TRBD1. Per the germline V gene, CDR1 is MNHEY and CDR2 is SVGAGI. V gave up 0 bases and J gave up 7 bases; unmatched junction bases: 4. This CDR3 has 16 residues. Here the CDR3 reads CASSYSGTGGRQPQHF. The CDR3 DNA is TGTGCCAGCAGTTACTCTGGGACAGGGGGCAGGCAGCCCCAGCATTTT.

The chain recombines TRBV7-2 with TRBJ1-1; 7 positions match TRBD1. CDR3 size: 14 residues. Germline CDR1 reads SGHTA; CDR2 reads FQGNSA. Trimming removed 1 base from V and 4 bases from J; junction bases left unmatched: 3. CDR3 sequence reads: CASSLGDSFTEAFF. DNA of the CDR3: TGTGCCAGCAGCTTAGGGGACAGTTTCACTGAAGCTTTCTTT.

DNA of the CDR3: TGTGCTAGTGGTTCCGGACTAGTTCAGACAGATACGCAGTATTTT. It translates to CASGSGLVQTDTQYF. The chain links TRBV12-5 to TRBJ2-3, with 7 nucleotides matching TRBD2. This CDR3 spans 15 amino acids. Germline CDR1 and CDR2: LGHNT and FRNRAP. The V segment lost 4 bases and the J segment 3 bases; nucleotides outside the gene matches: 7. The whole variable domain, filled in from reference TRBV12-5 and TRBJ2-3, reads DARVTQTPRHKVTEMGQEVTMRCQPILGHNTVFWYRQTMMQGLELLAYFRNRAPLDDSGMPKDRFSAEMPDATLATLKIQPSEPRDSAVYFCASGSGLVQTDTQYFGPGTRLTVL.

The V call is TRBV27, the J call TRBJ1-2; weak D call: TRBD1 (6 bases). Germline CDR1 MNHEY, CDR2 SMNVEV (reference sequence). V lost 1 base, J lost 4 bases, and 10 bases lay in between. The CDR3 runs to 14 residues. The CDR3 sequence is CASSLWGGRYGYTF. Here the CDR3 DNA reads TGTGCCAGCAGTTTATGGGGGGGGCGCTATGGCTACACCTTC.

The chain carries TRBV10-3 and TRBJ1-4; D is undetermined. The CDR3 covers 14 residues. Looked up from germline, CDR1 is ENHRY and CDR2 is SYGVKD. Trimming pared 6 bases from V and 5 bases from J, leaving 13 bases between. The CDR3 nucleotides read TGTGCCATCAGCTCGACGGGAGAGAATGAAAAACTGTTTTTT. This gives the protein CAISSTGENEKLFF.

The chain combines TRBV3-1 (or the pseudogene TRBV3-2) with TRBJ2-3, with D possibly TRBD2 on 6 matching bases. In germline, CDR1 is LGHDT, CDR2 YNNKEL (reference sequence). The V and J ends lost 1 base and 6 bases respectively, with 23 bases between them. This CDR3 has 18 residues. The CDR3, as DNA: TGTGCCAGCAGCCAAGTACTTCAGACTAGAGGGATTGGGGATACGCAGTATTTT. Translated: CASSQVLQTRGIGDTQYF.

This chain uses TRBV7-2 with TRBJ1-1, with 9 bases fitting TRBD1. Germline values: CDR1 SGHTA, CDR2 FQGNSA. The junction had 9 bases not matched to a gene; V was cut back by 2 bases and J by 11 bases. The length of the CDR3 is 14 residues. The DNA of the CDR3 is TGTGCCAGCAGCTTATGGGGGACAGGGCCGATGGCTTTCTTT. Translating gives CASSLWGTGPMAFF. The full variable domain, its missing parts supplied by reference TRBV7-2 and TRBJ1-1, is GAGVSQSPSNKVTEKGKDVELRCDPISGHTALYWYRQSLGQGLEFLIYFQGNSAPDKSGLPSDRFSAERTGGSVSTLTIQRTQQEDSAVYLCASSLWGTGPMAFFGQGTRLTVV.

The chain is built from TRBV12-3 or TRBV12-4 and TRBJ2-3; unclear D gene. Trimming stripped 8 bases from V and 0 bases from J, with 6 bases between. The CDR3 length is 12 residues. The CDR3 DNA sequence: TGTGCCAGCCGAGCTAGCACAGATACGCAGTATTTT. This sequence encodes CASRASTDTQYF.

This clone appeared once. The chain is built from TRBV6-2 or TRBV6-3 and TRBJ2-1, with TRBD2 matching over 10 bases. This CDR3 contains 15 residues. Germline V gives CDR1 MNHEY, CDR2 SVGEGT. V lost 2 bases and J lost 4; bases outside the gene matches: 2. CDR3 in amino acids: CASSYELAGYNEQFF. The CDR3 DNA reads TGTGCCAGCAGTTACGAACTAGCGGGGTACAATGAGCAGTTCTTC.

V and J are TRBV6-5 and TRBJ1-5, with TRBD1 matching 8 bases. Germline CDR1 and CDR2: MNHEY and SVGAGI. Trimming removed 6 bases from V and 4 bases from J; junction bases left unmatched: 5. CDR3 length: 14 amino acids. CDR3 in DNA: TGTGCCAGCAGCATCCGGGACAGGAATCAGCCCCAGCATTTT. Amino acids: CASSIRDRNQPQHF.

The CDR3 DNA follows: TGTGCCAGCAGCCAATCTCGTCGGAACCCCGGTGGCTACACCTTC. This codes for CASSQSRRNPGGYTF. The chain recombines TRBV3-1 (or the pseudogene TRBV3-2) with TRBJ1-2; D call uncertain. The CDR3 consists of 15 residues. Trimming took 2 bases from V and 7 from J, leaving 17 bases between them. Germline-derived CDR1 and CDR2 are LGHDT and YNNKEL (reference sequence).

The chain is built from TRBV19 and TRBJ2-1, with D perhaps TRBD2 (5 bases). V gave up 6 bases and J gave up 0 bases, with 15 bases separating them. The CDR3 consists of 16 residues. CDR1 LNHDA and CDR2 SQIVND come from the germline V gene (reference sequence). CDR3: CASSARTGYSYNEQFF. DNA for the CDR3: TGTGCCAGTAGCGCCCGGACGGGATACTCCTACAATGAGCAGTTCTTC.

This chain links TRBV7-3 with TRBJ2-3; D perhaps matches TRBD1 (5 bases). Per the germline V gene, CDR1 is SGHTA and CDR2 is FQGTGA. Between the trimmed V and J ends, which lost 2 bases and 0 bases, there was a span of 9 bases. The CDR3 has 15 amino acids. This chain's CDR3 is CASSLGRASTDTQYF. CDR3 nucleotides: TGTGCCAGCAGCTTAGGCAGGGCTAGCACAGATACGCAGTATTTT.

This sequence joins TRBV5-4 and TRBJ1-2, with TRBD1 identical over 8 bases. The junction had 13 bases not matched to a gene; V was cut back by 5 bases and J by 4 bases. This CDR3 has 16 amino acids. CDR1 and CDR2 from the germline V gene are SGHNT and YYREEE (reference sequence). CDR3 protein: CASSSPGQDLFYGYTF. Written as DNA, the CDR3 is TGTGCCAGCAGTTCTCCGGGACAGGACCTCTTCTATGGCTACACCTTC.

The rearrangement joins TRBV2 to TRBJ2-6; D is possibly TRBD1 (5 bases). The germline V and J ends were trimmed by 10 bases and 0 bases, with 13 bases remaining between them. The germline V gene has CDR1 SNHLY and CDR2 FYNNEI. The CDR3 is 15 residues long. CDR3 nucleotide sequence: TGTGCCATAAAGGGCGACAGCTCTGGGGCCAACGTCCTGACTTTC. Protein product: CAIKGDSSGANVLTF.

The V gene is TRBV19, the J gene TRBJ2-7; D might be TRBD2 (6 bases). Trimming took 3 bases from V and 6 from J, leaving 18 bases between them. Germline lookup yields CDR1 LNHDA and CDR2 SQIVND (reference sequence). This CDR3 spans 15 amino acids. The CDR3 coding sequence is TGTGCCAGTAGTATGGTGGGTCAACGTAGCGGCGAGCAGTACTTC. Translation gives CASSMVGQRSGEQYF. Together with reference TRBV19 and TRBJ2-7, the CDR3 gives the full variable domain: DGGITQSPKYLFRKEGQNVTLSCEQNLNHDAMYWYRQDPGQGLRLIYYSQIVNDFQKGDIAEGYSVSREKKESFPLTVTSAQKNPTAFYLCASSMVGQRSGEQYFGPGTRLTVT.

The chain links TRBV12-3 or TRBV12-4 to TRBJ1-5; 9 nucleotides align to TRBD1. The CDR3 totals 13 residues. The ends lost 4 bases at V and 10 bases at J; junction bases unmatched: 5. As DNA, the CDR3 is TGTGCCAGCAGTTCGTTGGACAGGGGTCCCCAGCATTTT. It codes for CASSSLDRGPQHF.